The 23 T cell receptor beta chains reported below all come from one sample, sequenced in a study of cytomegalovirus exposure and HLA in healthy donors. Researchers ran the PCR with 60 Vbeta and 13 Jbeta primers. Some clones are missing from TCRdb's copy, which holds only in-frame ones; the method was immunoSEQ multiplex PCR. The sample has around 200,000 clones; 75% to 90% are singletons. The sequenced material came from PBMCs. The source of these receptors is a woman under 40 in good health and CMV-seronegative.

J is TRBJ2-7 and V is TRBV2; 9 positions match TRBD1. This CDR3 region has 15 residues. Germline V gene data show CDR1 as SNHLY and CDR2 as FYNNEI. The V gene end was trimmed by 4 bases and the J gene end by 3 bases; junction bases not matched to a gene: 7. The CDR3: CASSARTGEIYEQYF. CDR3 sequence (DNA): TGTGCCAGCAGTGCGCGGACAGGGGAAATCTACGAGCAGTACTTC.

The chain employs TRBV9 and TRBJ2-3, with a weak D call TRBD1 (5 bases). The CDR3 is made up of 14 amino acids. V lost 4 bases, J lost 2 bases, and 11 bases lay in between. CDR1 and CDR2 from the germline V gene are SGDLS and YYNGEE. CDR3 protein: CASSRRTYTDTQYF. DNA of the CDR3: TGTGCCAGCAGCCGTCGGACATACACAGATACGCAGTATTTT.

The chain's CDR3 is CASSPTSGSTGELFF. The CDR3 DNA is TGTGCCAGCAGCCCGACTAGCGGGTCCACCGGGGAGCTGTTTTTT. The chain employs TRBV2 and TRBJ2-2; 10 nucleotides align to TRBD2. The junction had 5 bases not matched to a gene; V was cut back by 6 bases and J by 4 bases. Germline CDR1 is SNHLY and CDR2 is FYNNEI. This CDR3 is built from 15 residues.

V usage is TRBV6-1 and J usage is TRBJ2-2; 7 nucleotides align to TRBD2. The trim removed 1 base at V and 5 bases at J, leaving 7 bases unmatched. Germline loops: CDR1 MNHNS, CDR2 SASEGT. The length of the CDR3 is 16 residues. The CDR3 is CASSEVAGDGTGELFF. As DNA, the CDR3 is TGTGCCAGCAGTGAAGTTGCGGGAGATGGGACCGGGGAGCTGTTTTTT.

The chain is built from TRBV27 and TRBJ1-1; no firm D call. Per germline, CDR1 MNHEY and CDR2 SMNVEV (reference sequence). The CDR3 sequence is 14 residues long. V lost 2 bases, J lost 4 bases, and 11 bases lay in between. The CDR3 DNA reads TGTGCCAGCAGTTTACGTCCAGCAGGCACTGAAGCTTTCTTT. Amino acid sequence: CASSLRPAGTEAFF.

In the case of this clone: One junction end disagrees with the germline gene, perhaps due to a read error. The J gene is TRBJ2-5, the V gene TRBV7-9; TRBD2 is a possible D gene (6 bases). CDR1 and CDR2 from the germline V gene are SEHNR and FQNEAQ (reference sequence). This CDR3 region has 15 residues. This CDR3 reads CSSSPGVLFQETQYF. The CDR3 region has the DNA TGTTCCAGCAGCCCGGGGGTGTTATTCCAAGAGACCCAGTACTTC.

The chain uses TRBV18 and TRBJ2-1, with 9 bases fitting TRBD2. Germline CDR1 reads KGHSH; CDR2 reads LQKENI. With V trimmed by 1 base and J by 5 bases, 0 bases remained unmatched. The CDR3 spans 14 residues. The CDR3 is CASSPLAGDNEQFF. The CDR3 nucleotides read TGTGCCAGCTCACCACTAGCGGGGGACAATGAGCAGTTCTTC.

Here the CDR3 DNA reads TGTGCCACTTCGTCCCCGGGAGGGGCGGCCAAAAACATTCAGTACTTC. Its translation is CATSSPGGAAKNIQYF. The chain links TRBV19 to TRBJ2-4; TRBD2 matches 8 bases. This CDR3 comprises 16 residues. Germline V gives CDR1 LNHDA, CDR2 SQIVND (reference sequence). Trimming at V came to 10 bases and at J to 1 base, leaving 12 bases not matched to a gene.

V and J are TRBV5-5 and TRBJ2-3, with D possibly TRBD2 on 5 matching bases. This CDR3 comprises 13 residues. Trimming removed 8 bases at V and 1 base at J, with 11 bases between. CDR1 and CDR2 (germline): SGHKS, YYEKEE (reference sequence). CDR3: CASIEGRTDTQYF. CDR3 coding DNA: TGTGCCAGTATCGAGGGCCGCACAGATACGCAGTATTTT.

J is TRBJ2-1 and V is TRBV5-8; 7 nucleotides line up with TRBD2. The CDR3 is 17 amino acids. The trim removed 4 bases at V and 2 bases at J, leaving 12 bases unmatched. CDR1 is SGHTS and CDR2 is YDEGEE in the germline V gene. CDR3 sequence (DNA): TGTGCCAGCAGCCGATTTGGAGCGGGAAGCGCCTACAATGAGCAGTTCTTC. Amino acids: CASSRFGAGSAYNEQFF.

The chain has TRBV27 and TRBJ2-7; TRBD2 matches at 8 bases. J gave up 2 bases and V 4 bases, and 13 bases lay outside the gene matches. This CDR3 has 17 amino acids. Germline assignment: CDR1 MNHEY and CDR2 SMNVEV (reference sequence). This CDR3 reads CASSSKKTSDYTYEQYF. CDR3 nucleotides: TGTGCCAGCAGTTCCAAAAAGACTAGCGACTACACCTACGAGCAGTACTTC.

This sequence joins TRBV4-1 and TRBJ2-7; 7 bases match TRBD1. V lost 4 bases and J lost 4; bases outside the gene matches: 7. The length of the CDR3 is 14 residues. CDR1 is MGHRA, CDR2 YSYEKL, per germline. The CDR3 DNA follows: TGCGCCAGCAGCCCCCGGGACAGTGAGTACGAGCAGTACTTC. The encoded protein is CASSPRDSEYEQYF.

J is TRBJ1-4 and V is TRBV4-2, with D unresolved. Trimming stripped 1 base from V and 5 bases from J, with 8 bases between. The CDR3 loop spans 14 amino acids. Germline CDR1 LGHNA, CDR2 YNFKEQ. The CDR3 region is CASSQAQENEKLFF. For the CDR3, the DNA is TGTGCCAGCAGCCAAGCGCAGGAAAATGAAAAACTGTTTTTT.

CDR3 amino acids: CASSLEGQPYF. Written as DNA, the CDR3 is TGTGCCAGCAGCTTAGAAGGACAGCCCTACTTC. The chain carries TRBV7-9 and TRBJ2-7; possibly TRBD1 for D (6 bases). Per the germline V gene, CDR1 is SEHNR and CDR2 is FQNEAQ (reference sequence). The V end lost 1 base, the J end lost 13 bases, and 11 bases lay between the germline ends. CDR3 length: 11 amino acids. Full variable domain (missing parts from reference TRBV7-9 and TRBJ2-7): DTGVSQNPRHKITKRGQNVTFRCDPISEHNRLYWYRQTLGQGPEFLTYFQNEAQLEKSRLLSDRFSAERPKGSFSTLEIQRTEQGDSAMYLCASSLEGQPYFGPGTRLTVT.

The chain uses TRBV6-1 and TRBJ2-5; 9 bases are a match to TRBD1. Germline V gene lookup returns CDR1 MNHNS and CDR2 SASEGT. Losses at the gene ends were 5 bases for V and 1 base for J; bases not matched to a gene: 2. The CDR3 runs 14 residues. The CDR3 protein is CASSRDRAQETQYF. The CDR3 DNA sequence: TGTGCCAGCAGTCGGGACAGGGCCCAAGAGACCCAGTACTTC.

This chain connects TRBV5-6 to TRBJ2-7; 7 positions agree with TRBD2. Losses at the gene ends were 0 bases for V and 2 bases for J; bases not matched to a gene: 5. The germline gives CDR1 SGHDT, CDR2 YYEEEE. The CDR3 sequence is 15 residues long. The CDR3 sequence is CASSLAGGTTYEQYF. The CDR3 DNA sequence: TGTGCCAGCAGCTTGGCTGGAGGGACTACCTACGAGCAGTACTTC.

This chain connects TRBV6-1 to TRBJ2-7; 11 bases map to TRBD1. Germline CDR1 MNHNS, CDR2 SASEGT. This CDR3 contains 15 residues. V shed 7 bases and J 2 bases; nucleotides not matched to a gene: 7. CDR3 DNA sequence: TGTGCCAGCACCCAAACGGGACAGGGGGCCTACGAGCAGTACTTC. Translation: CASTQTGQGAYEQYF.

The chain uses TRBV28 and TRBJ1-2, with D maybe TRBD1 (5 bases). The CDR3 totals 13 residues. Germline CDR1 and CDR2: MDHEN and SYDVKM. Trimming shortened V by 3 bases and J by 4 bases, and 9 bases separated the two germline ends. The CDR3 DNA sequence: TGTGCCAGCAGTTTGCGACAGACCTATGGCTACACCTTC. Translated: CASSLRQTYGYTF.

V gene TRBV6-1 combines with J gene TRBJ1-1, with 9 bases that match TRBD1. V gave up 0 bases and J gave up 7 bases; unmatched junction bases: 6. CDR3 size: 15 residues. Germline CDR1 and CDR2: MNHNS and SASEGT. CDR3 in DNA: TGTGCCAGCAGTGAAGCGGGACAGGGCCTTTATGAAGCTTTCTTT. This sequence encodes CASSEAGQGLYEAFF.

This chain links TRBV6-6 with TRBJ2-2; D perhaps matches TRBD2 (6 bases). Germline loops: CDR1 MNHNY, CDR2 SVGAGI (reference sequence). Trimming removed 2 bases from V and 0 bases from J, with 7 bases in between. The CDR3 length is 15 residues. CDR3 protein: CASSYGGSNTGELFF. The CDR3 coding sequence is TGTGCCAGCAGTTACGGAGGGTCGAACACCGGGGAGCTGTTTTTT.

This clone turned up a few times. The chain uses TRBV6-1 and TRBJ1-6, with 9 bases identical to TRBD1. Germline V gene data show CDR1 as MNHNS and CDR2 as SASEGT. This CDR3 is 13 amino acids long. The ends lost 7 bases at V and 9 bases at J; junction bases unmatched: 4. The CDR3 loop is CASKGTGLSPLHF. The CDR3 DNA reads as TGTGCCAGCAAGGGGACAGGGCTTTCACCCCTCCACTTT.

The J gene is TRBJ1-5, the V gene TRBV18; tentative D call: TRBD1 (5 bases). V gave up 4 bases and J gave up 2 bases, with 12 bases separating them. Germline values: CDR1 KGHSH, CDR2 LQKENI. This CDR3 is built from 15 residues. CDR3 residues: CASSQRGGGNQPQHF. The CDR3 bases are TGTGCCAGCTCACAGCGGGGAGGGGGCAATCAGCCCCAGCATTTT.

The CDR3 nucleotides are TGCGCCAGCAGCCGAAGTACAGGAGCCAACACTGAAGCTTTCTTT. As protein: CASSRSTGANTEAFF. The V and J genes are TRBV5-1 and TRBJ1-1, with D perhaps matching TRBD1 (5 bases). The CDR3 totals 15 residues. From germline, CDR1 is SGHRS and CDR2 YFSETQ. V lost 4 bases and J 2 bases, leaving 15 bases between the germline ends. Drawing the rest from reference TRBV5-1 and TRBJ1-1, the complete variable domain is KAGVTQTPRYLIKTRGQQVTLSCSPISGHRSVSWYQQTPGQGLQFLFEYFSETQRNKGNFPGRFSGRQFSNSRSEMNVSTLELGDSALYLCASSRSTGANTEAFFGQGTRLTVV.